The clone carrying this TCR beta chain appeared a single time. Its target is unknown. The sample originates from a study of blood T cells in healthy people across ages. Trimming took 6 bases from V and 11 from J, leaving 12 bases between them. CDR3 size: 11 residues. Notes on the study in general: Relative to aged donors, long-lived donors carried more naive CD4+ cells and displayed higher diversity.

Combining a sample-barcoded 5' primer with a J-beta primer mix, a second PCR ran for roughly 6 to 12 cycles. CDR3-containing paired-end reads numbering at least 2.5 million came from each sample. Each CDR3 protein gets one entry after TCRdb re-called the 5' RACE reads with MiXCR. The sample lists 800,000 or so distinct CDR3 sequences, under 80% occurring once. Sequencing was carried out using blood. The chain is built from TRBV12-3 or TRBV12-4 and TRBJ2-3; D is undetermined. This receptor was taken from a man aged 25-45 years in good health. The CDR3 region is CASSQKWGQYF. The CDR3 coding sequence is TGTGCCAGCAGCCAAAAGTGGGGGCAGTATTTT.